This T cell receptor beta chain derives from a study of T cells after posttransplantation cyclophosphamide. Study results and caveats: Tissue-infiltrating T cells from skin or gut overlapped little with blood T cells.

This CDR3 has 13 residues. CDR1 is SGHTA and CDR2 is FQGNSA in the germline V gene. Assay used: immunoSEQ multiplex PCR; TCRdb lists only in-frame clones, some missing. The data show around 12,000 clones, with about 2.1% seen just once and roughly a sixth held by the top ten. To note about this clone: Antigen unknown. The junction and the germline gene differ at one end; a read error may be behind it.

Treatment was busulfan-fludarabine conditioning, a marrow graft, and cyclophosphamide on days +3 and +4. This TCR derives from a male patient between 25 and 40 years old who received an allogeneic stem cell transplant from a related donor, was CMV-positive, and had no GVHD. The graft donor may account for some of the T cells. This rearrangement joins TRBV7-2 to TRBJ1-3, with TRBD1 as a possible D gene (6 bases). Source: PBMCs, taken after allogeneic stem cell transplant with posttransplant cyclophosphamide. CDR3 sequence: CASSPRHRDTIYF. In DNA form, the CDR3 reads TGTGCCAGCAGCCCCAGACACCGGGACACTATATATTTT. The whole variable domain, remainder taken from reference TRBV7-2 and TRBJ1-3, is GAGVSQSPSNKVTEKGKDVELRCDPISGHTALYWYRQSLGQGLEFLIYFQGNSAPDKSGLPSDRFSAERTGGSVSTLTIQRTQQEDSAVYLCASSPRHRDTIYFGEGSWLTVV.